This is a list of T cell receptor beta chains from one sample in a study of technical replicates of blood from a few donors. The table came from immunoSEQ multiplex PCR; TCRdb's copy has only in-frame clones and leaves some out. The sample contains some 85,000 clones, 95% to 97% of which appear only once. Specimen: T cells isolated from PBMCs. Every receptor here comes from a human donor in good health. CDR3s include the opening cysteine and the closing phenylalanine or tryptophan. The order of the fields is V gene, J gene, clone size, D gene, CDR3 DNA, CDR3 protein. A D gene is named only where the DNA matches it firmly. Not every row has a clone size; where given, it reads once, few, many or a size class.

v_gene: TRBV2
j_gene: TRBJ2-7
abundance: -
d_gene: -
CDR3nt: TGTGCCAGCAGCACACAAATAGCGGAGGGATACATTCTAGAGCAGTACTTC
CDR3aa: CASSTQIAEGYILEQYF

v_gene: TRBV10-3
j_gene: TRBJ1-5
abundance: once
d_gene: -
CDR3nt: TGTGCCATCAGTGGATTCCAGGGAGGGCAGCCCCAGCATTTT
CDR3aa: CAISGFQGGQPQHF

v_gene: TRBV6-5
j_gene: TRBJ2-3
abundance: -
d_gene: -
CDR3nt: TGTGCCAGCAGTTACTCTCGGGATACGCAGTATTTT
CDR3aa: CASSYSRDTQYF

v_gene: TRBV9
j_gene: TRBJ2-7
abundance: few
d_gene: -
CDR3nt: TGTGCCAGCAGCGTAGCTGCTGGAGCGGATACCTACGAGCAGTACTTC
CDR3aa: CASSVAAGADTYEQYF

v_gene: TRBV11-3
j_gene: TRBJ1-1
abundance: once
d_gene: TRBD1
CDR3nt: TGTGCCAGCAGCCAGACAGGGGGTGAAGCTTTCTTT
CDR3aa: CASSQTGGEAFF

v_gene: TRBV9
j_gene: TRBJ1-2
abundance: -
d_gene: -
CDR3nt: TGTGCCAGCAGCGAAGGACAGTTGTCGAGCTACACCTTC
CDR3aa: CASSEGQLSSYTF

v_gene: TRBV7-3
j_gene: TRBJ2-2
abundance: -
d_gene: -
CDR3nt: TGTGCCAGCAGCTTAAGAGCCGGGGAGCTGTTTTTT
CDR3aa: CASSLRAGELFF

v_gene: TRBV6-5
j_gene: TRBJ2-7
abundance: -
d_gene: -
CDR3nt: TGTGCCAGCAGTTACTGGGGGGACGGGGAGCAGTACTTC
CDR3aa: CASSYWGDGEQYF

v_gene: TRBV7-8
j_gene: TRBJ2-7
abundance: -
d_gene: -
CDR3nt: TGTGCCAGCAGCTCTAGGGAGCCCGAGCAGTACTTC
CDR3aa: CASSSREPEQYF

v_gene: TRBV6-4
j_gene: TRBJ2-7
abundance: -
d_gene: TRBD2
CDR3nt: TGTGCCAGCAGTGACTCGCTAGCGGGAGGGCCCTCCTACGAGCAGTACTTC
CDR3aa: CASSDSLAGGPSYEQYF

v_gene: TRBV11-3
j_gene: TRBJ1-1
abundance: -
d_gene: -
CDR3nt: TGTGCCAGCAGCTTGGACAGCTTGAACACTGAAGCTTTCTTT
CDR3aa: CASSLDSLNTEAFF

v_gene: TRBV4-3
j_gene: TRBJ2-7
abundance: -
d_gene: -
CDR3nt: TGCGCCAGCAGCCCTACCCGAGTAGCCGGGCAGTACTTC
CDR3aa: CASSPTRVAGQYF

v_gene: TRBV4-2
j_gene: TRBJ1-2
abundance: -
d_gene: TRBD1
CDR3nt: TGTGCCAGCAGCGTACGCACCCCTGGACAGGGTGAATATGGCTACACCTTC
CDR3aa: CASSVRTPGQGEYGYTF

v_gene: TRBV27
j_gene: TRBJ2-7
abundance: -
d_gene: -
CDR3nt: TGTGCCAGCAGTTTCGGCCAGGGCTACGAGCAGTACTTC
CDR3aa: CASSFGQGYEQYF

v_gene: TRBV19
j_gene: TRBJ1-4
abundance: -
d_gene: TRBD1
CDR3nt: TGTGCCAGTAGTAAATCCTCCGGGACAGGGTACAAATCTGAAAAACTGTTTTTT
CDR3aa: CASSKSSGTGYKSEKLFF

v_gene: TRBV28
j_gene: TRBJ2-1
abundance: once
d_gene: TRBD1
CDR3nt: TGTGCCAGCTCGGGACAGCTTTACAATGAGCAGTTCTTC
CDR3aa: CASSGQLYNEQFF

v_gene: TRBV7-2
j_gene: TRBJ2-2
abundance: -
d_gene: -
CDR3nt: TGTGCCAGCAGCTTACTAGGCAGCCAGCCCACATACACCGGGGAGCTGTTTTTT
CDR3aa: CASSLLGSQPTYTGELFF

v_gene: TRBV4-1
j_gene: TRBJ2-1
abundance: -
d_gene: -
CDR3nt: TGCGCCAGCAGCCAAGAGGGCTACCAGGGATACAATGAGCAGTTCTTC
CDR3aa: CASSQEGYQGYNEQFF

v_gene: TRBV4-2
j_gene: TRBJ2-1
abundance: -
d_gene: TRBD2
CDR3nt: TGTGCCAGCAGCCAAGCCCCGGATAGCGGGAGGGAAGATGAGCAGTTCTTC
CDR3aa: CASSQAPDSGREDEQFF

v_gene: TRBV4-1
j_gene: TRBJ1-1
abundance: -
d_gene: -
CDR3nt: TGCGCCAGCAGCCAACGGGGTGAGAACACTGAAGCTTTCTTT
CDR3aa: CASSQRGENTEAFF

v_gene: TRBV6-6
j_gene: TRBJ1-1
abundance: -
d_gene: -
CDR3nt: TGTGCCAGCAGTCAACACACGGGCACTGAAGCTTTCTTT
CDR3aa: CASSQHTGTEAFF

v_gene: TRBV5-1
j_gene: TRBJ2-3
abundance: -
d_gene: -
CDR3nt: TGCGCCAGCAGCTTGGATATAGCGGAAACTCCCACAGATACGCAGTATTTT
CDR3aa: CASSLDIAETPTDTQYF

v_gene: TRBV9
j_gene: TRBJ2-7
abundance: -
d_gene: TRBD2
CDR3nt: TGTGCCAGCAGCGACCGGACTAGCGGGTCTCCTTACGAGCAGTACTTC
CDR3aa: CASSDRTSGSPYEQYF

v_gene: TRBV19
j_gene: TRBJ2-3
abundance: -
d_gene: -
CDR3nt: TGTGCCAGTAGTATCTACCCCCTCACAGATACGCAGTATTTT
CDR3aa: CASSIYPLTDTQYF

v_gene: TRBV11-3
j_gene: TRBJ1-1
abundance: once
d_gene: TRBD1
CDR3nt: TGTGCCAGCAGAGATCCAGGGGGCTACACTGAAGCTTTCTTT
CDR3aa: CASRDPGGYTEAFF

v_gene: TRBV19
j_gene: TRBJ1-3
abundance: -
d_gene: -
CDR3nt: TGTGCCAGTAGTGTCAGCTCTGGAAACACCATATATTTT
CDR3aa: CASSVSSGNTIYF

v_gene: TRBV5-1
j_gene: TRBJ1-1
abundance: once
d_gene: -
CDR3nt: TGCGCCAGCAGCTCCAGTAACACTGAAGCTTTCTTT
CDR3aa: CASSSSNTEAFF

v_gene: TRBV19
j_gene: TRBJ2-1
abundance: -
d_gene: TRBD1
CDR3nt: TGTGCCAGTAGTTTACCAGGGGGCGATGAGCAGTTCTTC
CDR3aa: CASSLPGGDEQFF

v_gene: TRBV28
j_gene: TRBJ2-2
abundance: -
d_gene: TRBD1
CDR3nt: TGTGCCAGCTCCGGGACAGGAGCCACCGGGGAGCTGTTTTTT
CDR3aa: CASSGTGATGELFF

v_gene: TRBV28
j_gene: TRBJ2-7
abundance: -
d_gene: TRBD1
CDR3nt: TGTGCCAGCAGTTTATGGACAGGGGTAAGACCCTACGAGCAGTACTTC
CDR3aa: CASSLWTGVRPYEQYF

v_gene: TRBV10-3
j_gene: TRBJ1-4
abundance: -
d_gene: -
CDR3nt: TGTGCCAGCCGGACAGAAAGGGAAAAACTGTTTTTT
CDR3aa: CASRTEREKLFF

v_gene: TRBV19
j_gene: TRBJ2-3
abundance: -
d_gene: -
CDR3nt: TGTGCCAGTAGTATAACTTTCCGGGGAAGCACAGATACGCAGTATTTT
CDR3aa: CASSITFRGSTDTQYF

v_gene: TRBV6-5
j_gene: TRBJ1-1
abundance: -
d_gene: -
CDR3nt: TGTGCCAGCAGTTACGAGGGGAGGGACACTGAAGCTTTCTTT
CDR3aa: CASSYEGRDTEAFF

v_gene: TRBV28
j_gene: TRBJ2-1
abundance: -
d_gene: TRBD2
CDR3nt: TGTGCCAGCAGTTTCCCTCTGACTAGCGGGTGGTACAATGAGCAGTTCTTC
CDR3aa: CASSFPLTSGWYNEQFF

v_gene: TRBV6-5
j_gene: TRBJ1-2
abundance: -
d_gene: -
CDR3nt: TGTGCCAGCAGTTACTCTGCAGGGAGGGATGGCTACACCTTC
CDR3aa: CASSYSAGRDGYTF

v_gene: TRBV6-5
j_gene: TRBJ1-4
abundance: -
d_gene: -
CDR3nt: TGTGCCAGCAGTAAACCAGGAGAAAAACTGTTTTTT
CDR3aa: CASSKPGEKLFF

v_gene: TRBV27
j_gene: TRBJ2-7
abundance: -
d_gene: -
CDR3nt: TGTGCCAGCACCCTCGGAGGGGAGCAGTACTTC
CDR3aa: CASTLGGEQYF

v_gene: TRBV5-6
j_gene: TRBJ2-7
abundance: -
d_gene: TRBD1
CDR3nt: TGTGCCAGCAGCTTGAGAGGGGGCGGGTACGAGCAGTACTTC
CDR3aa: CASSLRGGGYEQYF

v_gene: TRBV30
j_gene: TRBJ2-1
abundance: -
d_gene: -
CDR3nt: TGTGCCTGGAGAAATCCAAAGGGTTTAGCGGCACACAATGAGCAGTTCTTC
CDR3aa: CAWRNPKGLAAHNEQFF

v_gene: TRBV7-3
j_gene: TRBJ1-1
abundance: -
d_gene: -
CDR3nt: TGTGCCAGCAGCCTCATGAACCTAGGGGAAACTGAAGCTTTCTTT
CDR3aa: CASSLMNLGETEAFF

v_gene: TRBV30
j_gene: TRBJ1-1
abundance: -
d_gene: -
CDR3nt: TGTGCCTGGAGCTTAACCAGGGGCATCGAGTTCCCAAAGGCTTTCTTT
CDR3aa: CAWSLTRGIEFPKAFF

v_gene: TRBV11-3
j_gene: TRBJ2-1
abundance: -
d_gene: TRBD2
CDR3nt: TGTGCCAGCAGCTTATCCGGACTAGCGTATGAGCAGTTCTTC
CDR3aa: CASSLSGLAYEQFF

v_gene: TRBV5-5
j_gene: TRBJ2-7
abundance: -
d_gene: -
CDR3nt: TGTGCCAGCAGCCCCACCTCGACAGGAAAGCTCCCCTACGAGCAGTACTTC
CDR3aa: CASSPTSTGKLPYEQYF

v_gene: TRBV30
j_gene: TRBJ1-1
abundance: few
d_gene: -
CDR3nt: TGTGCCTGGGGGGGGGACACTGAAGCTTTCTTT
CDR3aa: CAWGGDTEAFF

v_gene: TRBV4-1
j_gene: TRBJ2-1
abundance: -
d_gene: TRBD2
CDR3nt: TGCGCCAGCAGCCAATCCCTAGCGGGACCCTACAATGAGCAGTTCTTC
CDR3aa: CASSQSLAGPYNEQFF

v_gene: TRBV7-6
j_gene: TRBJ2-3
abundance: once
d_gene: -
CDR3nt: TGTGCCAGCAGCTTAGGCCGGGAGATAGATACGCAGTATTTT
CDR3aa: CASSLGREIDTQYF

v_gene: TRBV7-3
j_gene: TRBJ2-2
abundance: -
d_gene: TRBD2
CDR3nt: TGTGCCAGCTCGCGGGAGATGGAGAACACCGGGGAGCTGTTTTTT
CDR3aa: CASSREMENTGELFF

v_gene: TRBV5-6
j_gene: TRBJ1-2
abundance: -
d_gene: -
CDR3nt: TGTGCCAGCAGCTTGGTTCAGGGGCTTAAGACCTTC
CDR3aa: CASSLVQGLKTF

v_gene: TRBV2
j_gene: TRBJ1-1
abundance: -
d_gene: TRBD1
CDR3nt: TGTGCCCGGAAAGGGGGCGGGGACACTGAAGCTTTCTTT
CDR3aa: CARKGGGDTEAFF

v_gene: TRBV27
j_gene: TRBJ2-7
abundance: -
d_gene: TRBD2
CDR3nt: TGTGCCAGCAAAGGGGTAGGTGGGACTAGCGGGTACGAGCAGTACTTC
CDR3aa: CASKGVGGTSGYEQYF

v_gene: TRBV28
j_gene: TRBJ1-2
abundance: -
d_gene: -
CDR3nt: TGTGCCAGCAGTTTAGGGGGGAACTATGGCTACACCTTC
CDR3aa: CASSLGGNYGYTF

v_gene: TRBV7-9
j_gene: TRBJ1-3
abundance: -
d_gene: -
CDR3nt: TGTGCCAGCAGCTTAGGGGGGCTGAGAAACACCATATATTTT
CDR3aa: CASSLGGLRNTIYF

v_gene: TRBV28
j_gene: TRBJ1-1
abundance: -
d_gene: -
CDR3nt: TGTGCCACCGGAAACAGACAGCCCAACACTGAAGCTTTCTTT
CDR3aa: CATGNRQPNTEAFF

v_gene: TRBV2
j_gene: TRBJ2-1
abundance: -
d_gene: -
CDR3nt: TGTGCCAGCAGTTTGGAGGGAGGCTCCTACAATGAGCAGTTCTTC
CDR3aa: CASSLEGGSYNEQFF